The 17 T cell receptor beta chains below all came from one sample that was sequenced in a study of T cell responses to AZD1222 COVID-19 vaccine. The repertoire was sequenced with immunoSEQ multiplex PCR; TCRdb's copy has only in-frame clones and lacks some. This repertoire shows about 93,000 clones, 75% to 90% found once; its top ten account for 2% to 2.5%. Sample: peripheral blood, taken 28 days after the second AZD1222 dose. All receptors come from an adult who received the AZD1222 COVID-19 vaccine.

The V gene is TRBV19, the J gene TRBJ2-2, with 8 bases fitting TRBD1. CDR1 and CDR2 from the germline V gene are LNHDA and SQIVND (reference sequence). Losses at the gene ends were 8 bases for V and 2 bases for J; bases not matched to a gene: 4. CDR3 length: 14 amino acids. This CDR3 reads CASVTGANTGELFF. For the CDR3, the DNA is TGTGCCAGTGTGACAGGGGCCAACACCGGGGAGCTGTTTTTT.

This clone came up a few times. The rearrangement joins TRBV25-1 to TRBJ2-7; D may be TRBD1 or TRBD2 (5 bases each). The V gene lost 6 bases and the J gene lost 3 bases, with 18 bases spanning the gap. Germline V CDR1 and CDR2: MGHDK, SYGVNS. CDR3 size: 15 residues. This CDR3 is CASSPKGPLGYEQYF. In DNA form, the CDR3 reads TGTGCCAGCAGCCCTAAGGGACCTCTGGGCTACGAGCAGTACTTC.

In DNA, the CDR3 is TGTGCCAGTACCCCCTCTAGCGGGGTCCATGAGCAGTTCTTC. Encoded protein: CASTPSSGVHEQFF. The V call is TRBV19, the J call TRBJ2-1; 9 bases are a match to TRBD2. J lost 8 bases, V lost 7 bases, and 9 bases had no gene match. The CDR3 covers 14 residues. Germline V gene sequence: CDR1 LNHDA, CDR2 SQIVND (reference sequence).

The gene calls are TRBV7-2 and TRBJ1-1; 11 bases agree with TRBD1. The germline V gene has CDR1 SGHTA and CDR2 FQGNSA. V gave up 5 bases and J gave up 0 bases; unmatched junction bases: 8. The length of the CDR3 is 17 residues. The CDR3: CASSGRTGGPMNTEAFF. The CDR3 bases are TGTGCCAGCAGCGGTCGGACAGGGGGCCCGATGAACACTGAAGCTTTCTTT. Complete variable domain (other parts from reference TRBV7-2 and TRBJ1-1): GAGVSQSPSNKVTEKGKDVELRCDPISGHTALYWYRQSLGQGLEFLIYFQGNSAPDKSGLPSDRFSAERTGGSVSTLTIQRTQQEDSAVYLCASSGRTGGPMNTEAFFGQGTRLTVV.

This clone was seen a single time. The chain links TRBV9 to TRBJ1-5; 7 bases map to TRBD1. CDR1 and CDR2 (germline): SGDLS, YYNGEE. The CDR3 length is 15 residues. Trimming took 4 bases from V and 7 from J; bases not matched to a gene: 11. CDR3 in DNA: TGTGCCAGCAGCTCCCTGGGGACAGTCCGGCAGCCCCAGCATTTT. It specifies CASSSLGTVRQPQHF. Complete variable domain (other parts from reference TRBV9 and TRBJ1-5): DSGVTQTPKHLITATGQRVTLRCSPRSGDLSVYWYQQSLDQGLQFLIQYYNGEERAKGNILERFSAQQFPDLHSELNLSSLELGDSALYFCASSSLGTVRQPQHFGDGTRLSIL.

The CDR3 reads CASRPPDNEQFF. The CDR3 region has the DNA TGTGCCAGCAGGCCCCCTGACAATGAGCAGTTCTTC. This sequence joins TRBV25-1 and TRBJ2-1; the D is unclear. Trimming removed 6 bases from V and 5 bases from J, with 8 bases in between. Germline V gene sequence: CDR1 MGHDK, CDR2 SYGVNS. The CDR3 is made up of 12 amino acids.

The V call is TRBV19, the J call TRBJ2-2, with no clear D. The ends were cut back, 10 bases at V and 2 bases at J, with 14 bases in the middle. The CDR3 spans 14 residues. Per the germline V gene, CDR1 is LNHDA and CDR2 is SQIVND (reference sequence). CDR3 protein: CATKDSGNTGELFF. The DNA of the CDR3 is TGTGCCACCAAGGATTCAGGAAACACCGGGGAGCTGTTTTTT. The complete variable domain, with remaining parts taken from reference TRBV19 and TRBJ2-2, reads DGGITQSPKYLFRKEGQNVTLSCEQNLNHDAMYWYRQDPGQGLRLIYYSQIVNDFQKGDIAEGYSVSREKKESFPLTVTSAQKNPTAFYLCATKDSGNTGELFFGEGSRLTVL.

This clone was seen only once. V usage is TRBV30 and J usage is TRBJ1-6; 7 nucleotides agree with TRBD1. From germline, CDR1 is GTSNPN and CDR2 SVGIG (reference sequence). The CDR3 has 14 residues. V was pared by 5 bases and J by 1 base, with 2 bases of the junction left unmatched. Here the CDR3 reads CAWGRGSYNSPLHF. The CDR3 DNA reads TGTGCCTGGGGCAGGGGGTCCTATAATTCACCCCTCCACTTT.

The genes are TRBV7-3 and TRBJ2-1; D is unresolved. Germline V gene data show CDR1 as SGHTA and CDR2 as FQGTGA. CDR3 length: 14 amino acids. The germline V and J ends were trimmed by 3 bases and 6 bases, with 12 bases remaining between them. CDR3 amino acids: CASSLNPSGNEQFF. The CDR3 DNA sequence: TGTGCCAGCAGCTTGAACCCGTCGGGCAATGAGCAGTTCTTC. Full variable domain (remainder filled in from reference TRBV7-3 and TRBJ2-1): GAGVSQTPSNKVTEKGKYVELRCDPISGHTALYWYRQSLGQGPEFLIYFQGTGAADDSGLPNDRFFAVRPEGSVSTLKIQRTERGDSAVYLCASSLNPSGNEQFFGPGTRLTVL.

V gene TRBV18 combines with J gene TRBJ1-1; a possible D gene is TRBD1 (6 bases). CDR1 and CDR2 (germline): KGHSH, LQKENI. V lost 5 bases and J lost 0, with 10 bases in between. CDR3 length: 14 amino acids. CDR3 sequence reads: CASSTTGMNTEAFF. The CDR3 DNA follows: TGTGCCAGCTCAACGACAGGCATGAACACTGAAGCTTTCTTT.

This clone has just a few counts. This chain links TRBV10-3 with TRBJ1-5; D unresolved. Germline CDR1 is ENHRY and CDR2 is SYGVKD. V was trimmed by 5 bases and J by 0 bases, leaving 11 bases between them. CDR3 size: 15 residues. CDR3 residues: CAISPAKHSNQPQHF. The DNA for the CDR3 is TGTGCCATCAGTCCTGCCAAGCATAGCAATCAGCCCCAGCATTTT.

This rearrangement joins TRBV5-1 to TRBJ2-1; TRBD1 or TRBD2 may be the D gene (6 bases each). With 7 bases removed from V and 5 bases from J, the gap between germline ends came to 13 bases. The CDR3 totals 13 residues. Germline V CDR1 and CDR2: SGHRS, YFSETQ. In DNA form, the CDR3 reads TGCGCCAGCGTGGAGGGACAAAACAATGAGCAGTTCTTC. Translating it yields CASVEGQNNEQFF.

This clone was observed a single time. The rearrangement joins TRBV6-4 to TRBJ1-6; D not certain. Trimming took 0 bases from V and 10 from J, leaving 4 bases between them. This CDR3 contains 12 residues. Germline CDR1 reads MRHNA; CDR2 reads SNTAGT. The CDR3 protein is CASSDSSSPLHF. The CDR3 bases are TGTGCCAGCAGTGACTCGAGCTCACCCCTCCACTTT.

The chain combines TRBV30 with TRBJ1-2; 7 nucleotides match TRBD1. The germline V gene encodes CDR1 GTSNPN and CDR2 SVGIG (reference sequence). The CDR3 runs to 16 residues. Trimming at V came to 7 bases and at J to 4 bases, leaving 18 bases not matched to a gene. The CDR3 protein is CASLSQTGTHFYGYTF. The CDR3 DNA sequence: TGTGCCTCCTTAAGCCAGACAGGGACTCACTTCTATGGCTACACCTTC.

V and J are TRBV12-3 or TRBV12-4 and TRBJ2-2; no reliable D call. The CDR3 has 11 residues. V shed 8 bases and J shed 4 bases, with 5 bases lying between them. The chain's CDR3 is CASVFTGELFF. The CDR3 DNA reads TGTGCCAGCGTGTTCACCGGGGAGCTGTTTTTT.

CDR3 residues: CASLLQETQYF. The CDR3, as DNA: TGTGCCAGTCTACTACAAGAGACCCAGTACTTC. This chain connects TRBV2 to TRBJ2-5, with unresolved D. CDR1 and CDR2 from the germline V gene are SNHLY and FYNNEI. The V gene lost 9 bases and the J gene lost 2 bases, with 7 bases spanning the gap. CDR3 size: 11 residues.

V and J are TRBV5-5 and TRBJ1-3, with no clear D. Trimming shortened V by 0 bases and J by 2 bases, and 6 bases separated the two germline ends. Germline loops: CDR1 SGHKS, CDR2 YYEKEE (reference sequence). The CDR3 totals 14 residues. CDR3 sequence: CASSLANAGNTIYF. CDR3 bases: TGTGCCAGCAGCTTGGCCAATGCTGGAAACACCATATATTTT. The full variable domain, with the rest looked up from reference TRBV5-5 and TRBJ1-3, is DAGVTQSPTHLIKTRGQQVTLRCSPISGHKSVSWYQQVLGQGPQFIFQYYEKEERGRGNFPDRFSARQFPNYSSELNVNALLLGDSALYLCASSLANAGNTIYFGEGSWLTVV.